This TCR beta chain was identified in a study of Graves' ophthalmopathy and Graves' hyperthyroidism. As to this clonotype: Its specificity is not known.

As the template, RNA transcripts were used to amplify TCR beta CDR3 regions. First-round RT-PCR employed HTBI primers, with a second-round multiplex PCR after it. TCRdb used MiXCR to reprocess the multiplex PCR reads, holding one entry per CDR3 protein. This sample carries around 1,000,000 distinct CDR3 sequences, about 35% of them seen once, and the ten largest clones take around 10%. The study's findings and limits: Detection in blood was also observed for most expanded thyroid clonotypes above 0.001 frequency.

Germline lookup yields CDR1 ENHRY and CDR2 SYGVKD. This CDR3 comprises 12 residues. Establishment of the diagnosis relied upon clinical symptoms, serum thyroxine, TRAb, thyroid ultrasound and orbital computed tomography. The receptor was derived from an adult man with Graves' hyperthyroidism. The V gene is TRBV10-3, the J gene TRBJ2-3; TRBD2 matches 10 bases. The sequencing sample was made of peripheral blood or thyroid tissue (not recorded which). CDR3 DNA: TGTGCAGCGGGGGGGGGTACAGATACGCAGTATTTT. Its translation is CAAGGGTDTQYF.